This is a list of T cell receptor beta chains from one sample in a study of CD8+ T cells in alopecia areata. The protocol was immunoSEQ multiplex PCR, while the TCRdb copy is restricted to in-frame clones and leaves out a portion. The sample records about 99,000 clones, just over 85% being singletons. The starting material was CD8+ T cells sorted from blood, obtained between weeks 30 and 35, from a patient treated with tofacitinib. These receptors were taken from a human donor with alopecia areata. CDR3s include the opening cysteine and the closing phenylalanine or tryptophan. The order of the fields is V gene, D gene, clone size, J gene, CDR3 DNA, CDR3 protein. A D gene is named only where the DNA matches it firmly. Size is stated for part of the rows, as once, few or many counts, or as a class when the clone is expanded.

v_call: TRBV29-1
d_call: TRBD1
clone_size: -
j_call: TRBJ2-2
cdr3_nt: TGCAGCGGAGAACAGGGGGCGAACACCGGGGAGCTGTTTTTT
cdr3_aa: CSGEQGANTGELFF

v_call: TRBV29-1
d_call: TRBD1
clone_size: -
j_call: TRBJ2-6
cdr3_nt: TGCAGCGCACGGGACAGCCGAGGCTCTGGGGCCAACGTCCTGACTTTC
cdr3_aa: CSARDSRGSGANVLTF

v_call: TRBV19
d_call: TRBD1
clone_size: -
j_call: TRBJ1-1
cdr3_nt: TGTGCCAGTAGTCGAAAGGGGGCGAAGAACACTGAAGCTTTCTTT
cdr3_aa: CASSRKGAKNTEAFF

v_call: TRBV29-1
d_call: TRBD1
clone_size: few
j_call: TRBJ2-2
cdr3_nt: TGCAGCGTTAGGGGGCCGGGCACCGGGGAGCTGTTTTTT
cdr3_aa: CSVRGPGTGELFF

v_call: TRBV11-2
d_call: -
clone_size: few
j_call: TRBJ2-3
cdr3_nt: TGTGCCAGCAGCTTAATTTTGGGGTCGCCCGACTCGAATTTT
cdr3_aa: CASSLILGSPDSNF

v_call: TRBV25-1
d_call: TRBD1
clone_size: -
j_call: TRBJ1-3
cdr3_nt: TGTGCCAGACAAGTCGGAGACAGGGGGGACCTCTCTGGAAACACCATATATTTT
cdr3_aa: CARQVGDRGDLSGNTIYF

v_call: TRBV7-8
d_call: TRBD2
clone_size: -
j_call: TRBJ2-3
cdr3_nt: TGTGCCAGCAGCTTAGGGACTAGCGTAGCAGATACGCAGTATTTT
cdr3_aa: CASSLGTSVADTQYF

v_call: TRBV5-4
d_call: TRBD1
clone_size: -
j_call: TRBJ1-1
cdr3_nt: TGTGCCAGCAGCTCGGACAGGGACACTGAAGCTTTCTTT
cdr3_aa: CASSSDRDTEAFF

v_call: TRBV6-5
d_call: TRBD1
clone_size: -
j_call: TRBJ2-3
cdr3_nt: TGTGCCAGCAGTTACCCGACACAGGGGTCGAGAGATACGCAGTATTTT
cdr3_aa: CASSYPTQGSRDTQYF

v_call: TRBV7-9
d_call: -
clone_size: -
j_call: TRBJ2-7
cdr3_nt: TGTGCCAGCAGCTTAGCGCTGGACATCTACGAGCAGTACTTC
cdr3_aa: CASSLALDIYEQYF

v_call: TRBV20-1
d_call: TRBD1
clone_size: -
j_call: TRBJ2-1
cdr3_nt: TGCAGTGCAGTAGACAGGGCCGAGCAGTTCTTC
cdr3_aa: CSAVDRAEQFF

v_call: TRBV6-6
d_call: -
clone_size: once
j_call: TRBJ2-1
cdr3_nt: TGTGCCAGCAGTTACGTCCAGTTGATATACAATGAGCAGTTCTTC
cdr3_aa: CASSYVQLIYNEQFF

v_call: TRBV10-1
d_call: TRBD1
clone_size: -
j_call: TRBJ1-1
cdr3_nt: TGCGCCAGCAGTGAGGGGACAGATATGAACACTGAAGCTTTCTTT
cdr3_aa: CASSEGTDMNTEAFF

v_call: TRBV4-1
d_call: -
clone_size: -
j_call: TRBJ2-7
cdr3_nt: TGCGCCAGCAGCCAAGTTGGAGGGGGGCGAACCTACGAGCAGTACTTC
cdr3_aa: CASSQVGGGRTYEQYF

v_call: TRBV18
d_call: -
clone_size: -
j_call: TRBJ1-3
cdr3_nt: TGTGCCAGCTCACCAAGTCCTGGAAACACCATATATTTT
cdr3_aa: CASSPSPGNTIYF

v_call: TRBV29-1
d_call: -
clone_size: -
j_call: TRBJ1-1
cdr3_nt: TGCAGCGCGGAGGGCCTTAACACTGAAGCTTTCTTT
cdr3_aa: CSAEGLNTEAFF

v_call: TRBV29-1
d_call: TRBD2
clone_size: -
j_call: TRBJ2-1
cdr3_nt: TGCAGCGTTGAAGCCGTCCTAGCGGGTTACAGTGGGCAGTTCTTC
cdr3_aa: CSVEAVLAGYSGQFF

v_call: TRBV29-1
d_call: -
clone_size: -
j_call: TRBJ1-1
cdr3_nt: TGCAGCTCGGCGAAAGGGGAGACTGAAGCTTTCTTT
cdr3_aa: CSSAKGETEAFF

v_call: TRBV7-9
d_call: TRBD2
clone_size: -
j_call: TRBJ2-7
cdr3_nt: TGTGCCAGCAGCCGACTAGCCGGGCGGCTCGAGCAGTACTTC
cdr3_aa: CASSRLAGRLEQYF

v_call: TRBV29-1
d_call: -
clone_size: -
j_call: TRBJ2-1
cdr3_nt: TGCAGCGTTGAAGCCAAATATCCGGCTGGATATGAGCAGTTCTTC
cdr3_aa: CSVEAKYPAGYEQFF

v_call: TRBV7-9
d_call: -
clone_size: -
j_call: TRBJ1-4
cdr3_nt: TGTGCCAGCAGCCGTGTCTGGGGCGAGAATGAAAAACTGTTTTTT
cdr3_aa: CASSRVWGENEKLFF

v_call: TRBV19
d_call: -
clone_size: -
j_call: TRBJ2-7
cdr3_nt: TGTGCCAGTAGTGTCTGGGAGCGACGCCACGAGCAGTACTTC
cdr3_aa: CASSVWERRHEQYF

v_call: TRBV2
d_call: TRBD2
clone_size: -
j_call: TRBJ2-1
cdr3_nt: TGTGCCAGCAGTGAGGCCAGCGGGAACGGCGAGCAGTTCTTC
cdr3_aa: CASSEASGNGEQFF

v_call: TRBV18
d_call: -
clone_size: -
j_call: TRBJ2-7
cdr3_nt: TGTGCCAGCTCACCAAGGGCCAGACTCTACGAGCAGTACTTC
cdr3_aa: CASSPRARLYEQYF

v_call: TRBV4-1
d_call: -
clone_size: -
j_call: TRBJ1-1
cdr3_nt: TGCGCCAGCAGCCAAGATCAGACACTGAACACTGAAGCTTTCTTT
cdr3_aa: CASSQDQTLNTEAFF

v_call: TRBV5-1
d_call: TRBD2
clone_size: -
j_call: TRBJ2-1
cdr3_nt: TGCGCCAGCAACTTTGGACTAGCGGGAGGGAGAGATGAGCAGTTCTTC
cdr3_aa: CASNFGLAGGRDEQFF

v_call: TRBV29-1
d_call: -
clone_size: few
j_call: TRBJ2-3
cdr3_nt: TGCAGCGTTGAAGATATAGACTTCACAGATACGCAGTATTTT
cdr3_aa: CSVEDIDFTDTQYF

v_call: TRBV7-6
d_call: TRBD1
clone_size: -
j_call: TRBJ2-3
cdr3_nt: TGTGCCAGCAGCCTGGGACAGGGGGCCTATACGCAGTATTTT
cdr3_aa: CASSLGQGAYTQYF

v_call: TRBV10-1
d_call: TRBD1
clone_size: once
j_call: TRBJ2-5
cdr3_nt: TGCGCCAGCAGTGATCTGACAGGGGCCCAAGAGACCCAGTACTTC
cdr3_aa: CASSDLTGAQETQYF